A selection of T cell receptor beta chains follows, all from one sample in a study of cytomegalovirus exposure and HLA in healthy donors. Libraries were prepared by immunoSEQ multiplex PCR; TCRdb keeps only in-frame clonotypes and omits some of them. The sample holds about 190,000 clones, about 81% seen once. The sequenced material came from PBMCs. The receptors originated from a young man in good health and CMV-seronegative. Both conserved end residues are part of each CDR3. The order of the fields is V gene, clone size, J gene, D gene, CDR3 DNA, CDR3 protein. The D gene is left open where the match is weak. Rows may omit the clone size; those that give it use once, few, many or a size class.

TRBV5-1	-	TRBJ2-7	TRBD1	TGCGCCAGCAGCTTGGTTACCGGGACAGGGCAGCACGAGCAGTACTTC	CASSLVTGTGQHEQYF
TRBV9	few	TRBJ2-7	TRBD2	TGTGCCAGCGGGGGGGACGGCTACGAGCAGTACTTC	CASGGDGYEQYF
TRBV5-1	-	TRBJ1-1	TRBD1	TGCGCCAGCAGCTCCCGGACAGGGGGAATCATGAACACTGAAGCTTTCTTT	CASSSRTGGIMNTEAFF
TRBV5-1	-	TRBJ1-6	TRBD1	TGCGCCAGCAGCTTAACACCGGGACAGGGGGCAACACCCCTCCACTTT	CASSLTPGQGATPLHF
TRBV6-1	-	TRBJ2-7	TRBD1	TGTGCCAGCAGCTCGCGGACAGGCTACGAGCAGTACTTC	CASSSRTGYEQYF
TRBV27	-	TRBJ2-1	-	TGTGCCAGCAGAGCACCCCTCCGGGCCCGAGCGGATGAGCAGTTCTTC	CASRAPLRARADEQFF
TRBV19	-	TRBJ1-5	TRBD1	TGTGCCAGTAGAAGACAGGGGGCGCGGGATCAGCCCCAGCATTTT	CASRRQGARDQPQHF
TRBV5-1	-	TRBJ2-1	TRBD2	TGCGCCAGCAGCTCACTAGCGGGGGCGGACAATGAGCAGTTCTTC	CASSSLAGADNEQFF
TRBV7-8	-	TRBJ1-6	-	TGTGCCAGCAGCTTACCTCCGACAGCCTCCTATAATTCACCCCTCCACTTT	CASSLPPTASYNSPLHF
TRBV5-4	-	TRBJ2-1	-	TGTGCCAGCAGCTTGGGACAGTACTACAATGAGCAGTTCTTC	CASSLGQYYNEQFF
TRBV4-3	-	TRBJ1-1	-	TGCGCCAGCAGCCAACAATGGAGAGCGGACGCTTTCTTT	CASSQQWRADAFF
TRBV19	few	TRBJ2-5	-	TGTGCCAGTAGTATAAGTCGGGGGGAGACCCAGTACTTC	CASSISRGETQYF
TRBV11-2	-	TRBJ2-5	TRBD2	TGTGCCAGCAGCCTCAAGGGGGGCGGGAGGGCCCAAGAGACCCAGTACTTC	CASSLKGGGRAQETQYF
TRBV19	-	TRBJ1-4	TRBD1	TGTGCCAGTACCCGGACAGGGAATAATGAAAAACTGTTTTTT	CASTRTGNNEKLFF
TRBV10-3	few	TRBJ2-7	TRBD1	TGTGCCATTGGGACAGGGGGTTCCGAGCAGTACTTC	CAIGTGGSEQYF
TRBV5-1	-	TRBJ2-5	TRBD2	TGCGCCAGCGGGTCTGGCGGGGGGGCCGAGACCCAGTACTTC	CASGSGGGAETQYF
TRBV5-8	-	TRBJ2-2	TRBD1	TGTGCCAGCTGTCAGGGGGCGCCCATAGGGAACACCGGGGAGCTGTTTTTT	CASCQGAPIGNTGELFF
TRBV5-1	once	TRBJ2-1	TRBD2	TGCGCCAGCAGCTTCGTGTCTAGCGGGAGGGCCATCCAGTTCTTC	CASSFVSSGRAIQFF
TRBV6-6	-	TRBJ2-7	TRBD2	TGTGCCAGCAGTTACTATGCGGGAGTCTCCTACGAGCAGTACTTC	CASSYYAGVSYEQYF
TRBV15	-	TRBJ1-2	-	TGTGCCACCAAAAAAACGCCCGACGGGTATGGCTACACCTTC	CATKKTPDGYGYTF
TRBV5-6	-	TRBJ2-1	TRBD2	TGTGCCAGCAGAGAACAGGGACTAGCGGGAATGGTTGAGCAGTTCTTC	CASREQGLAGMVEQFF
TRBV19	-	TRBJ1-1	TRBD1	TGTGCCAGTAGTATAAGTAGGGCAGGGGGCACTGAAGCTTTCTTT	CASSISRAGGTEAFF
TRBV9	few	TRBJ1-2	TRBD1	TGTGCCAGCAGTGCCGGGACAGCTTATGGCTACACCTTC	CASSAGTAYGYTF
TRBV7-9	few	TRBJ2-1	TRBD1	TGTGCCAAGGGACAGGGGGCGAGTAATGAGCAGTTCTTC	CAKGQGASNEQFF
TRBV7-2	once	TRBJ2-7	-	TGTGCCAGCAGCCCGAGAGAGGGTGACATTTGGTACGAGCAGTACTTC	CASSPREGDIWYEQYF
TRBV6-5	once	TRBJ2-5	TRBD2	TGTGCCAGCAGCAACCTAGCGGGGGGAGGGGAGACCCAGTACTTC	CASSNLAGGGETQYF
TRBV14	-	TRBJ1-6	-	TGTGCCAGCAGCCAAGCTTACAGGGCTCGTGGTGGAGGCTATAATTCACCCCTCCACTTT	CASSQAYRARGGGYNSPLHF
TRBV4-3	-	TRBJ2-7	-	TGCGCCAGCAGCCCCTCACCCGGGACTTCCTACGAGCAGTACTTC	CASSPSPGTSYEQYF
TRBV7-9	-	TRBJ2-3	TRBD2	TGTGCCAGCAGCTCGAGCGGGGGCACAGATACGCAGTATTTT	CASSSSGGTDTQYF
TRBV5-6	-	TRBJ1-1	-	TGTGCCAGCAGCTCCCAGGCCCCTGAGGCTTTCTTT	CASSSQAPEAFF
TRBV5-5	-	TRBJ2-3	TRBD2	TGTGCCAGCAGCGCCCTAGCGGGCACAGATACGCAGTATTTT	CASSALAGTDTQYF
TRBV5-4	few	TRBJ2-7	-	TGTGCCAGCAGCTTGCAGGGCTCCTACGAGCAGTACTTC	CASSLQGSYEQYF
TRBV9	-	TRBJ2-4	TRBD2	TGTGCCAGCAGCGTAGCTCCTAGCGGGAGTGGCAAAAACATTCAGTACTTC	CASSVAPSGSGKNIQYF
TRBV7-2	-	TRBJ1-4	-	TGTGCCAGCAGCTTCTCAGGGCGGAGAGAAAAACTGTTTTTT	CASSFSGRREKLFF
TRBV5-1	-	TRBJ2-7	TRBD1	TGCGCCAGCAGCTTATGGACAGGCTCCTACGAGCAGTACTTC	CASSLWTGSYEQYF
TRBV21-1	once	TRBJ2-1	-	TGTGCCAGCAGCCCGCGGGACAGGGGTGGCAATGAGCAGTTCTTC	CASSPRDRGGNEQFF
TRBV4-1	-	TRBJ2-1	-	TGCGCCAGCAGGATTCCGGGCGGGAATGAGCAGTTCTTC	CASRIPGGNEQFF
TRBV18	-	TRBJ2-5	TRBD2	TGTGCCAGCTCGTCTAGCGGGGGAGCCCTATTCCAAGAGACCCAGTACTTC	CASSSSGGALFQETQYF
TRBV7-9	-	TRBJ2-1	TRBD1	TGTGCCAGCAGCTCCTGGAGGGGACAGGGACCCTACAATGAGCAGTTCTTC	CASSSWRGQGPYNEQFF
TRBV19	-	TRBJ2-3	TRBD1	TGTGCCAGTAGTATTATAGGACAGGGGAACGGGGATACGCAGTATTTT	CASSIIGQGNGDTQYF
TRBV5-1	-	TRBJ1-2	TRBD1	TGCGCCAGCAGCTTCGAAGGACAGGGCTTCGAAGGCTACACCTTC	CASSFEGQGFEGYTF
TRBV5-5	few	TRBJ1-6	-	TGTGCCAGCAGCTTGGCCGGGGGACCGTATAATTCACCCCTCCACTTT	CASSLAGGPYNSPLHF
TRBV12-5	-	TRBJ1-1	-	TGTGCTACTAAGGCCGTACCAGAGGGCACTGAAGCTTTCTTT	CATKAVPEGTEAFF
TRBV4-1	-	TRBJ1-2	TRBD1	TGCGCCAGCAGCAAGGGACAGGGGCCGGAACCCACCTATGGCTACACCTTC	CASSKGQGPEPTYGYTF
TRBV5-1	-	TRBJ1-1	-	TGCGCCAGCAGCTTCAACGGGGGGGAGAACACTGAAGCTTTCTTT	CASSFNGGENTEAFF
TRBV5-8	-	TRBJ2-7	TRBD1	TGTGCCAGCAGCCAGGACAGGGGTTCCACCTACGAGCAGTACTTC	CASSQDRGSTYEQYF
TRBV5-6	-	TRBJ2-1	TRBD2	TGTGCCAGCAGCTTGGCCTGGGGGGGGTTACCCTACAATGAGCAGTTCTTC	CASSLAWGGLPYNEQFF
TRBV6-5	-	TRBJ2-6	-	TGTGCCAGCAGTTACTCTCCAGGGGCTGGGGCCAACGTCCTGACTTTC	CASSYSPGAGANVLTF
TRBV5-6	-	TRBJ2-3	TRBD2	TGTGCCAGCAGCTCCTCTCGGGAGGCCTCGGATACGCAGTATTTT	CASSSSREASDTQYF
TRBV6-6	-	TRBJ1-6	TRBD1	TGTGCCAGCAGTTACCCCGGGACAGATAATTCACCCCTCCACTTT	CASSYPGTDNSPLHF
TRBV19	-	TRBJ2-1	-	TGTGCCAGTAGTCTTAGTATAGCGGACCCTTACAATGAGCAGTTCTTC	CASSLSIADPYNEQFF
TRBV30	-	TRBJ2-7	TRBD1	TGTGCCTGGGACTCGGGACAGGGAGCCTACGAGCAGTACTTC	CAWDSGQGAYEQYF
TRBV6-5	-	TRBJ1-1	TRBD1	TGTGCCAGCAGTTACGGGACAGACAACACTGAAGCTTTCTTT	CASSYGTDNTEAFF
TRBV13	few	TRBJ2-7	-	TGTGCCAGCAGCTTAGATCTCCTCGGGACTCCGTCCTACGAGCAGTACTTC	CASSLDLLGTPSYEQYF
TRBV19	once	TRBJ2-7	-	TGTGCCAGTAGTATAGGTTTATCCTACGAGCAGTACTTC	CASSIGLSYEQYF
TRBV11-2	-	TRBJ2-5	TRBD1	TGTGCCAGCAGCAAGGGACAGGGGGAGACCCAGTACTTC	CASSKGQGETQYF
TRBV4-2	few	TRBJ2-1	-	TGTGCCAGCAGCCTATCGGACAGTGTCTACAATGAGCAGTTCTTC	CASSLSDSVYNEQFF
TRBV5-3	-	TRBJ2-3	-	TGTGCCAGAAGTCATCGGGGGGCCAATGCAGATACGCAGTATTTT	CARSHRGANADTQYF
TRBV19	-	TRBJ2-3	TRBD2	TGTGCCAGTGTTCCTAGCGGGGGGGCCAGGGATACGCAGTATTTT	CASVPSGGARDTQYF
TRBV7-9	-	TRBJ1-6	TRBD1	TGTGCCAGCAGCTCCGGGACAGGGGCGGAACTCCACTTT	CASSSGTGAELHF